Below, 5 T cell receptor beta chains from the same sample are listed, as sequenced in a study of CD8 T cells in Susac syndrome. RNA, at 0.5 to 1 ug, was reverse transcribed with random hexamers. TCRdb ran MiXCR on the immunoSEQ multiplex PCR reads and lists one entry per CDR3 protein. Here the sample spans approximately 57,000 distinct CDR3 sequences, 95% being singletons. The sample comprised CD8+ T cells from PBMCs. The receptors were sampled from a human donor with Susac syndrome.

The J gene is TRBJ1-1, the V gene TRBV29-1, with TRBD1 matching 8 bases. Germline CDR1 SQVTM, CDR2 ANQGSEA. This CDR3 comprises 15 residues. V trimming: 3 bases; J trimming: 6 bases; junction bases outside the gene matches: 12. The CDR3 DNA sequence: TGCAGCGTTGACAGGGGGCGCCCCGTTCGCGCTGAAGCTTTCTTT. It is translated as CSVDRGRPVRAEAFF.

This chain joins TRBV27 and TRBJ2-5; no reliable D call. This CDR3 contains 15 residues. V lost 2 bases and J 2 bases, leaving 12 bases between the germline ends. Germline CDR1 MNHEY, CDR2 SMNVEV (reference sequence). The CDR3 coding sequence is TGTGCCAGCAGTTTAAGGTTAAGGCAACAAGAGACCCAGTACTTC. Residues: CASSLRLRQQETQYF.

CDR3 residues: CASSTGGGNYGYTF. DNA for the CDR3: TGTGCCAGCAGCACAGGGGGGGGTAACTATGGCTACACCTTC. The J gene is TRBJ1-2, the V gene TRBV12-3 or TRBV12-4; 8 bases fit TRBD1. The V and J ends lost 6 bases and 1 base, in that order; junction bases with no gene match: 4. The CDR3 runs to 14 residues.

The chain couples TRBV12-3 or TRBV12-4 to TRBJ2-3, with a tentative D call TRBD2 (5 bases). The germline V and J ends were trimmed by 5 bases and 5 bases, with 8 bases remaining between them. This CDR3 contains 12 residues. This CDR3 is CASSQLGDTQYF. CDR3 in DNA: TGTGCCAGCAGTCAACTAGGAGATACGCAGTATTTT.

The chain recombines TRBV29-1 with TRBJ2-1, with TRBD2 matching over 8 bases. From germline, CDR1 is SQVTM and CDR2 ANQGSEA. J gave up 14 bases and V 5 bases, and 11 bases lay outside the gene matches. CDR3 length: 12 residues. The chain's CDR3 is CSVPIPGLEEFF. In DNA, the CDR3 is TGCAGCGTTCCCATCCCGGGACTAGAGGAGTTCTTC.